This T cell receptor beta chain originates from a study of blood T cell repertoires in COVID-19. The CDR3 has 11 amino acids. The V end was cut by 6 bases, the J end by 7 bases, with 7 bases between. Germline CDR1 reads WSHSY; CDR2 reads SAAADI. Profiling relied on immunoSEQ multiplex PCR, and the TCRdb table lists in-frame clones only, not all of them. The repertoire consists of around 270,000 clones, with roughly 89% occurring once and the leading ten covering about 4.6%. This clonotype was sampled from a man aged 40-55 years with acute or convalescent COVID-19. The V gene is TRBV10-2, the J gene TRBJ2-1; possibly TRBD2 for D (5 bases). Sequenced material: peripheral blood. DNA for the CDR3: TGCGCCAGCAGCTCGGGGAATGAGCAGTTCTTC. Protein product: CASSSGNEQFF.